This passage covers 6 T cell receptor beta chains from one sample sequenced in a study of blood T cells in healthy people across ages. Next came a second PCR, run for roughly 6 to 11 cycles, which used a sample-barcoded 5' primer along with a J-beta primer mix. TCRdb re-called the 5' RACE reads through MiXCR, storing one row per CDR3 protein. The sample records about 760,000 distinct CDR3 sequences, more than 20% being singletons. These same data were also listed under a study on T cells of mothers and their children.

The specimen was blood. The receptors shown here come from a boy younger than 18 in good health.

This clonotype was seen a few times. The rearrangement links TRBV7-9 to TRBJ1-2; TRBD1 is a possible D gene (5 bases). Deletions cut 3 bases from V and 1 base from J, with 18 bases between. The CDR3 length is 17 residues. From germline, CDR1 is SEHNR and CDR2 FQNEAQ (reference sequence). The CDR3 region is CASSFLTGRPHNYGYTF. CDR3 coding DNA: TGTGCCAGCAGCTTTCTCACAGGCCGACCCCATAACTATGGCTACACCTTC.

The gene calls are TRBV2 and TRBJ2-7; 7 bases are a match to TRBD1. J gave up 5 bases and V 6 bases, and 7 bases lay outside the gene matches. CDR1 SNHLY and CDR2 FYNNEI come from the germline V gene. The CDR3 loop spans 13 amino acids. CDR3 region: CASSIKQGNEQYF. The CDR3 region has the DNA TGTGCCAGCAGCATTAAACAGGGGAACGAGCAGTACTTC.

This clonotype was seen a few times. The CDR3 DNA reads as TGTGCCAGCAGCTTAGTTGTCTCAGGGTCCTACAATGAGCAGTTCTTC. Encoded protein: CASSLVVSGSYNEQFF. The chain employs TRBV7-2 and TRBJ2-1; perhaps TRBD1 as D (5 bases). This CDR3 is built from 16 residues. The V and J ends lost 1 base and 1 base respectively, with 11 bases between them. From germline, CDR1 is SGHTA and CDR2 FQGNSA.

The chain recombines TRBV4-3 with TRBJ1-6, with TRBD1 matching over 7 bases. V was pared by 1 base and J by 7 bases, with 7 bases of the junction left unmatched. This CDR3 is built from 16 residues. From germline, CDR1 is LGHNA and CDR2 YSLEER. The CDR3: CASSQGTDRMNSPLHF. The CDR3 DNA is TGCGCCAGCAGCCAAGGGACGGACAGGATGAATTCACCCCTCCACTTT.

The CDR3 DNA reads TGTGCCAGCAGTGGGGGGACAGGAAACACCATATATTTT. This gives the protein CASSGGTGNTIYF. V is TRBV28 and J is TRBJ1-3, with a possible D match to TRBD1 (6 bases). With 5 bases removed from V and 4 bases from J, the gap between germline ends came to 9 bases. CDR3 length: 13 residues. The germline CDR1 and CDR2 sequences are MDHEN and SYDVKM.

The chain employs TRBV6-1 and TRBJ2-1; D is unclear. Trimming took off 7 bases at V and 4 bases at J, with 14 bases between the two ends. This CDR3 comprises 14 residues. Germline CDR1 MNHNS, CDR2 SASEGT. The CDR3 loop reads CASTPSGVYNEQFF. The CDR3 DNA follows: TGTGCCAGCACTCCAAGTGGGGTTTACAATGAGCAGTTCTTC.